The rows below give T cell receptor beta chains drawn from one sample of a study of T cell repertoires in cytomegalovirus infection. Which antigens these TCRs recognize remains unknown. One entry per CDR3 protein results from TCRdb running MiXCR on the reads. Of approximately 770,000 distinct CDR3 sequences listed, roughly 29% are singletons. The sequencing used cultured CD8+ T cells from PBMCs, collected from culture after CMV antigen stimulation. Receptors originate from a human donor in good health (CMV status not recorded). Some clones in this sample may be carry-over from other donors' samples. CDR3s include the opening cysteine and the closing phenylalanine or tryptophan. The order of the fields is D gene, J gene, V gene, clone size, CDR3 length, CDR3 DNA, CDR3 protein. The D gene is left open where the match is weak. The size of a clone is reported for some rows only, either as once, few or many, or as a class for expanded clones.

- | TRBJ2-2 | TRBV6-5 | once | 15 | TGTGCCAGCAATTTCTTCGGGGGAGACACCGGGGAGCTGTTTTTT | CASNFFGGDTGELFF
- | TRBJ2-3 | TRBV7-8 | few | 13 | TGTGCCAGCAGCAAGGACGCTCCGGATACGCAGTATTTT | CASSKDAPDTQYF
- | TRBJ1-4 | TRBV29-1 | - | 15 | TGCAGCGTTATCATAACACGAAGTGAAAATGAAAAACTGTTTTTT | CSVIITRSENEKLFF
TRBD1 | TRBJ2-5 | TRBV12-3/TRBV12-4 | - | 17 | TGTGCCAGCAGTTCCATCCGGGACAGGGGAAACCAAGAGACCCAGTACTTC | CASSSIRDRGNQETQYF
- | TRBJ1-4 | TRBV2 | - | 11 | TGTGCCAGCAGTGACGGTGGAAAACTGTTTTTT | CASSDGGKLFF
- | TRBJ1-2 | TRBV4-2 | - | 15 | TGTGCCAGCAGCCAAGTTTTTCGGGGGAACTATGGCTACACCTTC | CASSQVFRGNYGYTF
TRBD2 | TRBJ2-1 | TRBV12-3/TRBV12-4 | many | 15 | TGTGCCAGCAGTTTACAATGGCTAGCGGTGGATGAGCAGTTCTTC | CASSLQWLAVDEQFF
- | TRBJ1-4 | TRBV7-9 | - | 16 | TGTGCCAGCAGCTCTCCCTTCGCCAGGCCTAATGAAAAACTGTTTTTT | CASSSPFARPNEKLFF
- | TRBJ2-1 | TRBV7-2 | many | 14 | TGTGCCAGCAGCTATGGACCGGAATTCAATGAGCAGTTCTTC | CASSYGPEFNEQFF
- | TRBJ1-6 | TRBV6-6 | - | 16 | TGTGCCAGCTGGGGGGCATCAAGCTCCTATAATTCACCCCTCCACTTT | CASWGASSSYNSPLHF
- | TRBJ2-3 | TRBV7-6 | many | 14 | TGTGCCAGCGGGGCCGGTCAATACTCCGATACGCAGTATTTT | CASGAGQYSDTQYF
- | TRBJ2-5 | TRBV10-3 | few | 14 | TGTGCCATCAGTGACGATGAGGGGAAGGAGACCCAGTACTTC | CAISDDEGKETQYF
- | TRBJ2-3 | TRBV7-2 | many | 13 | - | CASSFVPADTQYF
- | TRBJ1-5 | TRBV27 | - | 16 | TGTGCCAGCAGTGGAGGGTCCCCATATAGCAATCAGCCCCAGCATTTT | CASSGGSPYSNQPQHF
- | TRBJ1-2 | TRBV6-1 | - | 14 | TGTGCCACCCGGAGTGGGGCGTCTAACTATGGCTACACCTTC | CATRSGASNYGYTF
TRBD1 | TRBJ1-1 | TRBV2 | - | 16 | TGTGCCAGCAGGGATCCGGGACAGGACGCGGGCACTGAAGCTTTCTTT | CASRDPGQDAGTEAFF
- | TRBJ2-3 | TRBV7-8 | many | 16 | TGTGCCAGCAGCCTCCTTGGGGGCGGGGGAACAGATACGCAGTATTTT | CASSLLGGGGTDTQYF
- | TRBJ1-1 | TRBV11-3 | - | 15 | TGTGCCAGCAGCTTAGAGGGGGGGCGCGACACTGAAGCTTTCTTT | CASSLEGGRDTEAFF